This T cell receptor (beta chain) stems from a study of shared clonotypes between healthy human individuals (dated by TCRdb to about 2020). Concerning the study at large: The cohort comprised a couple of women and a few men aged 18 to 49 years. For each donor, CD4 naive and CD4 memory were each given three plates, CD8 naive was given two plates, and CD8 memory was given one plate. To estimate repertoire size and how much clonotype sharing occurs between individuals, the study deeply sequenced the blood TCR repertoires of roughly 5 healthy adults. To increase sequencing depth and limit assay-specific biases, different laboratories used diverse techniques to prepare libraries and sequence TCR repertoires. Leukapheresis yielded between about 0.9 and 9 billion PBMCs per donor.

This clone was seen only once. Its recognized antigen is unknown. Base quality data are lacking; no much larger clone is found one base away. The donors were healthy, HIV-negative adults with no recently reported acute infections or vaccinations. Every donor was a Caucasian adult residing in Nashville, Tennessee, USA. CD4+ T cells were enriched through magnetic negative selection, after which naive cells were positively selected on CD45RA and the remaining negative fraction served as the memory subset. Blood was obtained by leukapheresis, after which PBMCs were separated by Ficoll-Histopaque density gradient centrifugation and cryopreserved in liquid nitrogen vapor phase. Purity and quantity of every magnetically sorted T cell population were checked by analytical flow cytometry. From each sorted fraction, genomic DNA was isolated and quantified by UV absorbance on a Nanodrop 2000c. General findings and caveats noted by the study authors: Pairwise subsampling led to the expectation that sequencing depth would affect the degree of clonotype sharing among donors. Rarefaction of sorted-subset datasets indicated incomplete sequencing despite the large sequencing depth. Across several donors, about 4.5% of naive CD4, around 3.5% of naive CD8, 2.3% of memory CD4, and roughly 0.4% of memory CD8 clonotypes were shared. Sampling was limited to blood, and TCR repertoires in tissue likely differ from TCR repertoires in blood. Higher generation probabilities were observed for clonotypes shared by all four sorted-subset donors than for non-shared clonotypes. Naive subsets generally had larger estimated clonotype richness than memory subsets. The small number of donors limited the genetic and exposure-history diversity represented.

Using the deep immunoSEQ assay, TCR CDR3 regions were amplified from genomic DNA by multiplex PCR. Extracted genomic DNA from each cell subset was distributed evenly across all wells of several immunoSEQ 96-well plates, and each plate was treated as a replicate. For sorted subsets, each replicate PCR was loaded with roughly 200 ng genomic DNA, equivalent to roughly 30,000 T cell genomes. Purified libraries were quantified with a Qubit 3.0 fluorometer, sized on a Bioanalyzer 2100, and re-quantified with the KAPA Library Quantification kit. A separate single-read 150-cycle Illumina NextSeq 550 flow cell was used to sequence each immunoSEQ 96-well plate. The study's processing was this. Because only junctional sequences without quality scores were contained in the immunoSEQ output, filtering matching that applied to full-length reads could not be performed. To assign V/J genes and CDR3, sequences were annotated against IMGT germline references using PyIR, a Python wrapper for IgBLAST v1.9. Any read was removed if the V/J assignment was weak (E-value above 1e-6), the CDR3 was missing, or the read contained stop codons, out-of-frame junctions, or ambiguous translated residues. V3J clonotypes were defined as sequences sharing the same inferred V gene, J gene, and CDR3 amino acid sequence. The percentage overlap between two repertoires was calculated by dividing the number of shared unique clonotypes by the size of the smaller repertoire. Three approaches were used to assess repertoire richness: RTK rarefaction, the Chao1 estimator, and Recon v2.1 estimates of unobserved clonotypes. Generation probabilities were computed with OLGA for all TCRbeta clonotypes obtained by the gDNA method from several donors. Here the immuneACCESS table is served through TCRdb, limited to in-frame sequences with V and J called. Missing clones are a known gap in these copies; in checked studies unresolved V genes cover under half, and the rest lacks a known reason. That table is the source of V, J and clone size, and D and trimming were worked out from the DNA. This sample comprises about 2 million clones, 90% to 95% of them detected only once. 0.1% to 0.15% of the sample is taken by the ten largest.

The CDR3 contains 16 residues, cysteine and phenylalanine counted. The read is trimmed to its CDR3 DNA, 48 bases read in frame from base 1. CDR1 SGDLS and CDR2 YYNGEE were looked up in the germline V gene. V is cut back by 5 bases and J by 2 bases, with 4 bases in the junction unmatched. The sequence came from a man aged 18 to 30 in good health. Material for sequencing was naive CD4+ T cells sorted from blood. The cell subset or site label of this sample denotes: CD45RA+ positively selected. The chain is assembled from TRBV9 and TRBJ2-2, and 12 junction bases match TRBD2. The base sequence is TGTGCCAGCAGGCGGACTAGCGGGACCAACACCGGGGAGCTGTTTTTT. Its protein is CASRRTSGTNTGELFF.